These 18 T cell receptor beta chains share one sample of origin, sequenced in a study of cytomegalovirus exposure and HLA in healthy donors. In the PCR, 60 Vbeta and 13 Jbeta primers were used. TCRdb keeps only in-frame clones here, not all; method: immunoSEQ multiplex PCR. This listing includes some 120,000 clones. Specimen: PBMCs. Receptors originate from a man aged 30 to 45 in good health and CMV-seronegative.

The chain carries TRBV14 and TRBJ2-7; weak D call: TRBD2 (6 bases). With 1 base removed from V and 0 bases from J, the gap between germline ends came to 10 bases. The CDR3 length is 15 residues. Looked up from germline, CDR1 is SGHDN and CDR2 is FVKESK. CDR3 protein: CASSQGRGSSYEQYF. CDR3 in DNA: TGTGCCAGCAGCCAAGGACGGGGGAGCTCCTACGAGCAGTACTTC.

The J gene is TRBJ2-7, the V gene TRBV11-2, with D possibly being TRBD1 (5 bases). Per the germline V gene, CDR1 is SGHAT and CDR2 is FQNNGV. The V end lost 0 bases, the J end lost 2 bases, and 8 bases lay between the germline ends. This CDR3 spans 14 amino acids. Here the CDR3 reads CASSLDAGTYEQYF. The CDR3 nucleotides are TGTGCCAGCAGCTTAGATGCAGGGACCTACGAGCAGTACTTC.

The J gene is TRBJ1-5, the V gene TRBV4-1; D perhaps matches TRBD1 (6 bases). CDR1 and CDR2 from the germline V gene are MGHRA and YSYEKL. V shed 6 bases and J shed 6 bases, with 15 bases lying between them. This CDR3 region has 14 residues. The CDR3 nucleotides are TGCGCCAGCAGTCGGTGGGGGGGCGGTCAGCCCCAGCATTTT. This encodes CASSRWGGGQPQHF.

The J gene is TRBJ2-7, the V gene TRBV5-1; 7 positions match TRBD2. The CDR3 contains 16 residues. CDR1 and CDR2 (germline): SGHRS, YFSETQ. V lost 0 bases and J lost 3; bases outside the gene matches: 9. CDR3 protein: CASSLGTGGSFYEQYF. In DNA, the CDR3 is TGCGCCAGCAGCTTGGGCACTGGCGGGAGCTTCTACGAGCAGTACTTC.

Note on this clone: One junction end disagrees with the germline gene, perhaps due to a read error. The V and J genes are TRBV7-2 and TRBJ2-7, with a weak D call TRBD2 (6 bases). In germline, CDR1 is SGHTA, CDR2 FQGNSA. This CDR3 is 15 amino acids long. The CDR3, as DNA: TGTGCCAGCCGGGGGTCGGCAGGTAGCTCCTACGAGCGGTACTTC. It specifies CASRGSAGSSYERYF.

The chain joins TRBV6-5 to TRBJ1-1, with no clear D. CDR1 MNHEY and CDR2 SVGAGI come from the germline V gene. V lost 2 bases and J 1 base, leaving 5 bases between the germline ends. The CDR3 has 13 amino acids. The DNA for the CDR3 is TGTGCCAGCAGTTACATCAAGAACACTGAAGCTTTCTTT. Amino acid sequence: CASSYIKNTEAFF.

This rearrangement joins TRBV27 to TRBJ2-1, with 15 bases that match TRBD2. Germline loops: CDR1 MNHEY, CDR2 SMNVEV (reference sequence). This CDR3 has 20 residues. Trimming at V came to 6 bases and at J to 0 bases, leaving 12 bases not matched to a gene. This CDR3 reads CASRQGTSGRTVSSYNEQFF. The DNA of the CDR3 is TGTGCCAGCAGGCAAGGGACTAGCGGGAGGACGGTAAGCTCCTACAATGAGCAGTTCTTC.

The rearrangement joins TRBV7-8 to TRBJ1-1; D is possibly TRBD1 (5 bases). Germline lookup yields CDR1 SGHVS and CDR2 FQNEAQ. The CDR3 extends over 14 amino acids. Trimming took off 3 bases at V and 2 bases at J, with 10 bases between the two ends. This CDR3 is CASSFPTANTEAFF. The CDR3, as DNA: TGTGCCAGCAGCTTCCCGACAGCTAACACTGAAGCTTTCTTT.

V usage is TRBV2 and J usage is TRBJ2-3; 13 nucleotides match TRBD2. CDR1 is SNHLY, CDR2 FYNNEI, per germline. V was clipped by 8 bases and J by 0 bases; unmatched bases: 5. This CDR3 is 16 amino acids long. The CDR3 DNA follows: TGTGCCAGCGGGGGACTAGCGGGACCCAGCACAGATACGCAGTATTTT. Amino acid sequence: CASGGLAGPSTDTQYF.

The J gene is TRBJ1-1, the V gene TRBV7-9; D is unclear. Trimming cost V 5 bases and J 8 bases, with 18 bases left between them. Germline lookup yields CDR1 SEHNR and CDR2 FQNEAQ (reference sequence). This CDR3 comprises 14 residues. The CDR3 protein is CASSPSGSSGEAFF. The CDR3 nucleotides read TGTGCCAGCAGCCCCAGTGGGTCTTCCGGGGAAGCTTTCTTT.

The CDR3 spells CASSLVPGQSYGYTF. The DNA for the CDR3 is TGTGCCAGCAGCTTAGTCCCAGGGCAAAGCTATGGCTACACCTTC. The chain joins TRBV7-2 to TRBJ1-2; possibly TRBD1 for D (5 bases). Germline loops: CDR1 SGHTA, CDR2 FQGNSA. Trimming pared 1 base from V and 4 bases from J, leaving 13 bases between. The CDR3 runs 15 residues. The full variable domain, completed using reference TRBV7-2 and TRBJ1-2, is GAGVSQSPSNKVTEKGKDVELRCDPISGHTALYWYRQSLGQGLEFLIYFQGNSAPDKSGLPSDRFSAERTGGSVSTLTIQRTQQEDSAVYLCASSLVPGQSYGYTFGSGTRLTVV.

The CDR3 loop reads CASSDSADSTDTQYF. The CDR3 coding sequence is TGTGCCAGCAGTGACTCTGCAGATAGCACAGATACGCAGTATTTT. V and J are TRBV6-4 and TRBJ2-3; D call uncertain. There are 15 residues in the CDR3. Trimming pared 0 bases from V and 0 bases from J, leaving 7 bases between. Germline V gives CDR1 MRHNA, CDR2 SNTAGT.

The chain recombines TRBV7-9 with TRBJ2-5, with TRBD1 matching over 7 bases. CDR1 SEHNR and CDR2 FQNEAQ come from the germline V gene (reference sequence). CDR3 size: 15 residues. With 1 base clipped from V and 2 bases from J, the junction kept 4 bases outside the gene matches. The CDR3 loop reads CASSLGQGVQETQYF. CDR3 DNA: TGTGCCAGCAGCTTAGGTCAGGGGGTACAAGAGACCCAGTACTTC.

The rearrangement uses TRBV6-1 and TRBJ2-2; possible D gene TRBD1, 5 bases. The germline gives CDR1 MNHNS, CDR2 SASEGT. Trimming took 0 bases from V and 3 from J, leaving 14 bases between them. The CDR3 has 17 amino acids. This CDR3 is CASSEAVDSEYTGELFF. CDR3 DNA: TGTGCCAGCAGTGAAGCAGTCGACAGCGAATACACCGGGGAGCTGTTTTTT.

This chain links TRBV6-1 with TRBJ1-2; 7 bases are a match to TRBD1. Germline assignment: CDR1 MNHNS and CDR2 SASEGT. Losses at the gene ends were 3 bases for V and 8 bases for J; bases not matched to a gene: 12. The CDR3 covers 15 residues. CDR3 loop: CASSDFGGTAGGYTF. The CDR3 nucleotides are TGTGCCAGCAGTGACTTTGGGGGGACAGCTGGAGGCTACACCTTC.

This chain uses TRBV6-1 with TRBJ1-5; 9 nucleotides match TRBD1. Germline V gene data show CDR1 as MNHNS and CDR2 as SASEGT. After removal of 7 bases from V and 5 bases from J, the junction contained 6 bases not matched to a gene. The CDR3 runs 14 residues. The CDR3 loop is CASTGQGRDQPQHF. The DNA of the CDR3 is TGTGCCAGCACCGGACAGGGGAGGGATCAGCCCCAGCATTTT.

The V and J genes are TRBV7-9 and TRBJ1-1; 10 bases agree with TRBD1. This CDR3 has 15 residues. Germline trimming cut 8 bases from V and 0 bases from J; bases unmatched to any gene: 6. CDR1 is SEHNR, CDR2 FQNEAQ, per germline (reference sequence). CDR3 in amino acids: CASGMTGGLNTEAFF. The CDR3 nucleotides read TGTGCCAGCGGTATGACAGGGGGCCTGAACACTGAAGCTTTCTTT.

V usage is TRBV28 and J usage is TRBJ1-1; D perhaps matches TRBD1 (5 bases). Deletions cut 6 bases from V and 4 bases from J, with 12 bases between. The CDR3 covers 13 residues. Germline V gene lookup returns CDR1 MDHEN and CDR2 SYDVKM. The CDR3 spells CASRWGERTEAFF. Written as DNA, the CDR3 is TGTGCCAGCAGGTGGGGGGAACGCACTGAAGCTTTCTTT.